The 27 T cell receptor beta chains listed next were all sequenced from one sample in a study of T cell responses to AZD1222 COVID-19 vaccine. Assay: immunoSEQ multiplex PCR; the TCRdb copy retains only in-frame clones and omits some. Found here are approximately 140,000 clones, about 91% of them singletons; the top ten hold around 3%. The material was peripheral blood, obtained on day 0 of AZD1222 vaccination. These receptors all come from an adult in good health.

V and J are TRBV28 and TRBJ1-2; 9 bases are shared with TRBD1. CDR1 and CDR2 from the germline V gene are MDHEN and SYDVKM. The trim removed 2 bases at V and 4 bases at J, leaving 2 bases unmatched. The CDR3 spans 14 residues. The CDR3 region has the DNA TGTGCCAGCAGTTTAGGGGACAGGGTCTATGGCTACACCTTC. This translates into CASSLGDRVYGYTF.

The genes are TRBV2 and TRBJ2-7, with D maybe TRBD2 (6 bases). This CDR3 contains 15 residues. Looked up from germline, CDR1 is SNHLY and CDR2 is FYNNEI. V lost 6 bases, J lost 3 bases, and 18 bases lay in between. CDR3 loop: CASRVGRRGDYEQYF. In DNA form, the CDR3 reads TGTGCCAGCAGGGTGGGCAGACGCGGGGACTACGAGCAGTACTTC. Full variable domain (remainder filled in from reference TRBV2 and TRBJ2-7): EPEVTQTPSHQVTQMGQEVILRCVPISNHLYFYWYRQILGQKVEFLVSFYNNEISEKSEIFDDQFSVERPDGSNFTLKIRSTKLEDSAMYFCASRVGRRGDYEQYFGPGTRLTVT.

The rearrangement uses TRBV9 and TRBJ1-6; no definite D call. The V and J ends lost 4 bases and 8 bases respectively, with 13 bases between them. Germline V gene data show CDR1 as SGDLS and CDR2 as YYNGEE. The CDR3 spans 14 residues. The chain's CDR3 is CASSPQGVYSPLHF. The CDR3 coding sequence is TGTGCCAGCAGCCCCCAAGGTGTCTATTCACCCCTCCACTTT.

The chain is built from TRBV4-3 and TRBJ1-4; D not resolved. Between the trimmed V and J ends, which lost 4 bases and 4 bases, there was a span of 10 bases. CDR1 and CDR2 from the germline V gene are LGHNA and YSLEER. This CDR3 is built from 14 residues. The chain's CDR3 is CASSLRGYNEKLFF. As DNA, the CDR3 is TGCGCCAGCAGCCTACGGGGTTATAATGAAAAACTGTTTTTT.

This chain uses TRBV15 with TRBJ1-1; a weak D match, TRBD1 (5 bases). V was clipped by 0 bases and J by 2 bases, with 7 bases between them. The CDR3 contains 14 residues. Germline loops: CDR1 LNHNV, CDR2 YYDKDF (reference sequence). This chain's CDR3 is CATSRDRGNTEAFF. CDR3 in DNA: TGTGCCACCAGCAGAGATAGGGGTAACACTGAAGCTTTCTTT.

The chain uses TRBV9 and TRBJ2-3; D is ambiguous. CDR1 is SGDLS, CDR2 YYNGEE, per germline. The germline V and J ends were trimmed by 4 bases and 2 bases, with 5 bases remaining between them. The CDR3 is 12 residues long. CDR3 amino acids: CASSPNTDTQYF. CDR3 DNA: TGTGCCAGCAGCCCTAACACAGATACGCAGTATTTT.

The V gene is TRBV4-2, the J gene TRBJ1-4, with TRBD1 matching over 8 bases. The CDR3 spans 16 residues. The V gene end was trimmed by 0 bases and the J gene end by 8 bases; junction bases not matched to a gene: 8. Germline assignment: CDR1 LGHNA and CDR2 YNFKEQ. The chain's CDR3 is CASSQEMGQDVEKLFF. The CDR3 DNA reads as TGTGCCAGCAGCCAAGAGATGGGACAGGACGTGGAAAAACTGTTTTTT.

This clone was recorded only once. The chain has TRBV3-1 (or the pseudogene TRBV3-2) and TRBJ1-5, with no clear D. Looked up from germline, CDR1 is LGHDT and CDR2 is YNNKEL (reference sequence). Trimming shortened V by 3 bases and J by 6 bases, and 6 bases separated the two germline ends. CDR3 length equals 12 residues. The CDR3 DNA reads TGTGCCAGCAGCCAGGGGATTCAGCCCCAGCATTTT. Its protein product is CASSQGIQPQHF.

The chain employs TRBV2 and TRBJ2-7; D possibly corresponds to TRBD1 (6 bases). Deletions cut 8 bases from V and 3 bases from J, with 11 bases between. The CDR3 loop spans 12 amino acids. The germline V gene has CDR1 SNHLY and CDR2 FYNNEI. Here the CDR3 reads CASLQGNYEQYF. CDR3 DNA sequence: TGTGCCAGCCTGCAGGGGAACTACGAGCAGTACTTC.

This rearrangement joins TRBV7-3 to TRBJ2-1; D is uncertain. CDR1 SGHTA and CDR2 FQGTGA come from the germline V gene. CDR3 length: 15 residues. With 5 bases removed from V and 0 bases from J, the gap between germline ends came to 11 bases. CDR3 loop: CASSPGPSSYNEQFF. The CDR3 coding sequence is TGTGCCAGCAGCCCCGGCCCCAGCTCCTACAATGAGCAGTTCTTC.

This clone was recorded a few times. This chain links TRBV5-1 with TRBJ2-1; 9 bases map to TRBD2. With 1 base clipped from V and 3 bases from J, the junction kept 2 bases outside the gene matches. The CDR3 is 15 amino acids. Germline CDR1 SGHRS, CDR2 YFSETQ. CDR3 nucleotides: TGCGCCAGCAGCTTGCATAGCGGGAGCTACAATGAGCAGTTCTTC. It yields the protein CASSLHSGSYNEQFF.

DNA for the CDR3: TGTGCCAGCAGCGCGACCGGGACAGAGTATTCACCCCTCCACTTT. It translates to CASSATGTEYSPLHF. V and J are TRBV9 and TRBJ1-6, with TRBD1 matching 7 bases. The CDR3 covers 15 residues. Losses at the gene ends were 3 bases for V and 8 bases for J; bases not matched to a gene: 8. Per the germline V gene, CDR1 is SGDLS and CDR2 is YYNGEE.

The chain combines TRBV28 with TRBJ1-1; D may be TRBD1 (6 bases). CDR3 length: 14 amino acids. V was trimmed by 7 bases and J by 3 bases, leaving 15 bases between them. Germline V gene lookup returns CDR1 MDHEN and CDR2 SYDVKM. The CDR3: CASNPTGWDTEAFF. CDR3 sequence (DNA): TGTGCCAGCAATCCTACAGGGTGGGACACTGAAGCTTTCTTT.

CDR3 loop: CASSLVPGAFPYNSPLHF. As DNA, the CDR3 is TGCGCCAGCAGCTTGGTCCCGGGGGCTTTCCCCTATAATTCACCCCTCCACTTT. This sequence joins TRBV5-1 and TRBJ1-6; D is possibly TRBD1 (6 bases). This CDR3 has 18 amino acids. Germline V lookup: CDR1 SGHRS, CDR2 YFSETQ. Trimming left V 0 bases short and J 2 bases short, with 15 bases between.

The CDR3: CASSATPPSPYNEQFF. The CDR3 DNA follows: TGTGCCAGCAGTGCTACTCCTCCCTCCCCCTACAATGAGCAGTTCTTC. V usage is TRBV6-2 or TRBV6-3 and J usage is TRBJ2-1; D gene unclear. With 5 bases removed from V and 2 bases from J, the gap between germline ends came to 16 bases. Germline V CDR1 and CDR2: MNHEY, SVGEGT. This CDR3 is 16 amino acids long.

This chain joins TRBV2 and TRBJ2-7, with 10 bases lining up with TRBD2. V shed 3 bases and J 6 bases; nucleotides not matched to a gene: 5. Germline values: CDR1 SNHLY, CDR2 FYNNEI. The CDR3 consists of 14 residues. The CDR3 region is CASSDRVAGGEQYF. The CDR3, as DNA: TGTGCCAGCAGTGATCGGGTAGCGGGGGGCGAGCAGTACTTC.

The chain's CDR3 is CASSLRRDNSPLHF. The CDR3 DNA sequence: TGTGCCAGCAGCTTGAGGCGAGATAATTCACCCCTCCACTTT. The chain has TRBV5-4 and TRBJ1-6; D unclear. The CDR3 has 14 residues. CDR1 and CDR2 from the germline V gene are SGHNT and YYREEE (reference sequence). The V end was cut by 1 base, the J end by 5 bases, with 7 bases between.

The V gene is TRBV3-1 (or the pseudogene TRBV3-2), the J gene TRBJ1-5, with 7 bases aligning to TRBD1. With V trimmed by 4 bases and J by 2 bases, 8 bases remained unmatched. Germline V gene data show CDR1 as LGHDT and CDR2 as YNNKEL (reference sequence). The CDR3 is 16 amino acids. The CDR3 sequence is CASSRGGGLGNQPQHF. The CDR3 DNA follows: TGTGCCAGCAGCCGAGGGGGCGGCCTAGGCAATCAGCCCCAGCATTTT.

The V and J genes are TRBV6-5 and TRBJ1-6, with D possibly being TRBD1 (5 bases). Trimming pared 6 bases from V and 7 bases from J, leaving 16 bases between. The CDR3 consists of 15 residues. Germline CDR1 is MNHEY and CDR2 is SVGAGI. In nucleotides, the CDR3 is TGTGCCAGCAGGCCACAGGTACTCGGGAATTCACCCCTCCACTTT. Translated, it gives CASRPQVLGNSPLHF.

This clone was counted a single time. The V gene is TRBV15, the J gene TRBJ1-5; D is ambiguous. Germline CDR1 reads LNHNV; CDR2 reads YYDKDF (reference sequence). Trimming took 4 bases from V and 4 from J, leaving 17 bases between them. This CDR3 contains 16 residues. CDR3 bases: TGTGCCACCAGCAACCGACGGGGAGCAAGGAATCAGCCCCAGCATTTT. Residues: CATSNRRGARNQPQHF.

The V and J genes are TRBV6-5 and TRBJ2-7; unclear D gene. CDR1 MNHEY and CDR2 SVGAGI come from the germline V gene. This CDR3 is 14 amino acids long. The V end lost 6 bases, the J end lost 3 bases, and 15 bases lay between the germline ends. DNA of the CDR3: TGTGCCAGCAGATGGGCGGACCTCCTCTACGAGCAGTACTTC. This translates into CASRWADLLYEQYF.

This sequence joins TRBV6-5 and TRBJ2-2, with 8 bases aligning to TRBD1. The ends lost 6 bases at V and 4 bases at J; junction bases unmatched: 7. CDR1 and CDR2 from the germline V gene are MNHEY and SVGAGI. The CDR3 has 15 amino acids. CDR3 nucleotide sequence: TGTGCCAGCAGGCAAGGACAGGGCGCCACCGGGGAGCTGTTTTTT. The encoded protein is CASRQGQGATGELFF.

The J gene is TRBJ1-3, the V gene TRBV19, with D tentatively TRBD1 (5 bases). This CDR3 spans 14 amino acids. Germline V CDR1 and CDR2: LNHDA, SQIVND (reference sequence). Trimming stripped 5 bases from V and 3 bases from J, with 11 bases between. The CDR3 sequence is CASSGTGLGNTIYF. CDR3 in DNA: TGTGCCAGTAGTGGGACGGGCCTTGGAAACACCATATATTTT.

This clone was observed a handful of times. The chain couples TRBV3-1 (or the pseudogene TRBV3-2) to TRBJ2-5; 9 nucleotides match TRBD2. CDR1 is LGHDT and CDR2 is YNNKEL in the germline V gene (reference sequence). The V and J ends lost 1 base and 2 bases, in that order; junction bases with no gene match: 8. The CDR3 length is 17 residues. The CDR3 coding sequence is TGTGCCAGCAGCCAAGGGGCCGGACTAGCGCAACAAGAGACCCAGTACTTC. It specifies CASSQGAGLAQQETQYF.

The CDR3 region is CASSPSSGSGYNEQFF. CDR3 coding DNA: TGTGCCAGCTCACCAAGTAGCGGGAGTGGCTACAATGAGCAGTTCTTC. The chain has TRBV18 and TRBJ2-1; 9 bases fit TRBD2. The CDR3 loop spans 16 amino acids. Germline V lookup: CDR1 KGHSH, CDR2 LQKENI. V gave up 2 bases and J gave up 3 bases; unmatched junction bases: 5.

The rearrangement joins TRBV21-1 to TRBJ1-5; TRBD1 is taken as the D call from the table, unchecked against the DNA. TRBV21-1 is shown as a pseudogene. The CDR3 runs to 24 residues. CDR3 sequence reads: CASSKFSTRRSDTPRDSFNQPQHF. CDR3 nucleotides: TGTGCCAGCAGCAAATTCTCGACGCGGCGATCCGATACCCCAAGGGACAGTTTCAATCAGCCCCAGCATTTT.

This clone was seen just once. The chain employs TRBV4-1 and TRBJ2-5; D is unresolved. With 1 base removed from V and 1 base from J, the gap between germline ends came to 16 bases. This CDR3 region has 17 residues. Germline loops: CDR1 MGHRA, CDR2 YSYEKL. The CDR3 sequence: CASSQVPPGLLQETQYF. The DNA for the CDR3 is TGCGCCAGCAGCCAAGTCCCCCCGGGCCTCCTCCAAGAGACCCAGTACTTC.